These 20 T cell receptor beta chains share one sample of origin, sequenced in a study of T cells in Graves' hyperthyroidism and ophthalmopathy. Amplified TCR beta CDR3 regions derived from RNA transcripts. Initially, a first-round RT-PCR of the TCR CDR3 employed the HTBI primer set. Each CDR3 protein gets one entry after TCRdb re-called the multiplex PCR reads with MiXCR. The sample carries about 300,000 distinct CDR3 sequences, approximately 15% recorded once. Sequencing input: blood. Every receptor here comes from a middle-aged woman with Graves' hyperthyroidism.

This clonotype was observed at least ten times. The chain links TRBV11-2 to TRBJ2-5; TRBD2 might be the D (5 bases). The germline V gene encodes CDR1 SGHAT and CDR2 FQNNGV. The CDR3 sequence is 14 residues long. V lost 5 bases, J lost 5 bases, and 15 bases lay in between. The CDR3 DNA reads as TGTGCCAGCAGCCCCGGACTGTCTCGGGAGACCCAGTACTTC. This sequence encodes CASSPGLSRETQYF.

This clonotype was detected ten times or more. The gene calls are TRBV18 and TRBJ1-2; D remains unclear. The CDR3 covers 13 residues. CDR1 and CDR2 from the germline V gene are KGHSH and LQKENI. With 0 bases removed from V and 6 bases from J, the gap between germline ends came to 8 bases. CDR3 coding DNA: TGTGCCAGCTCACCACCGAGCGAGGATGGCTACACCTTC. This encodes CASSPPSEDGYTF.

This clonotype was detected many times. This chain joins TRBV4-2 and TRBJ1-1; D unresolved. The V end lost 0 bases, the J end lost 0 bases, and 5 bases lay between the germline ends. There are 14 residues in the CDR3. Germline CDR1 is LGHNA and CDR2 is YNFKEQ. In nucleotides, the CDR3 is TGTGCCAGCAGCCAAGAACATTTGAACACTGAAGCTTTCTTT. Its translation: CASSQEHLNTEAFF.

This clonotype was seen many times. V usage is TRBV9 and J usage is TRBJ1-1; D not certain. V lost 4 bases and J 4 bases, leaving 11 bases between the germline ends. This CDR3 spans 13 amino acids. Germline values: CDR1 SGDLS, CDR2 YYNGEE. In DNA, the CDR3 is TGTGCCAGCAGCTCCCAGGAGGGCACTGAAGCTTTCTTT. This sequence encodes CASSSQEGTEAFF.

This clonotype was seen only a few times. A much larger clone differs from this one at a single base, so this may be a read error. The chain combines TRBV7-2 with TRBJ2-1; 10 nucleotides line up with TRBD2. V was pared by 0 bases and J by 8 bases, with 10 bases of the junction left unmatched. Germline-derived CDR1 and CDR2 are SGHTA and FQGNSA. The CDR3 consists of 17 residues. CDR3 protein: CASSLAMASGRPHEQFF. Written as DNA, the CDR3 is TGTGCCAGCAGCTTAGCCATGGCTAGCGGGAGACCCCATGAGCAGTTCTTC.

Ten or more counts support this clonotype. The chain carries TRBV5-5 and TRBJ1-1; 7 bases are a match to TRBD1. V shed 4 bases and J 4 bases; nucleotides not matched to a gene: 13. Germline V CDR1 and CDR2: SGHKS, YYEKEE (reference sequence). The CDR3 totals 16 residues. DNA of the CDR3: TGTGCCAGCAGCCACCCCGGGGACAGCACCCTCACTGAAGCTTTCTTT. It codes for CASSHPGDSTLTEAFF.

This clonotype was counted between two and nine times. The chain employs TRBV18 and TRBJ1-4, with D unresolved. CDR1 is KGHSH and CDR2 is LQKENI in the germline V gene. Trimming removed 0 bases from V and 8 bases from J, with 7 bases in between. CDR3 length equals 13 residues. CDR3 region: CASSPPFSEKLFF. In nucleotides, the CDR3 is TGTGCCAGCTCACCACCGTTTTCCGAAAAACTGTTTTTT.

This clonotype was recorded many times. The chain recombines TRBV20-1 with TRBJ2-5, with D unresolved. CDR1 and CDR2 (germline): DFQATT, SNEGSKA (reference sequence). Trimming pared 0 bases from V and 0 bases from J, leaving 8 bases between. The CDR3 has 14 residues. CDR3 protein: CSARDLGNQETQYF. Here the CDR3 DNA reads TGCAGTGCTAGAGATCTTGGAAACCAAGAGACCCAGTACTTC.

This clonotype has a count of ten or more. This chain connects TRBV12-3 or TRBV12-4 to TRBJ2-3, with 10 nucleotides matching TRBD2. This CDR3 contains 14 residues. Trimming at V came to 6 bases and at J to 6 bases, leaving 6 bases not matched to a gene. CDR3 region: CASRSEREGDTQYF. In DNA, the CDR3 is TGTGCCAGCAGAAGTGAGCGGGAGGGCGATACGCAGTATTTT.

About this clonotype itself: Germline and junction disagree at one end, which may indicate a read error. The chain combines TRBV7-9 with TRBJ1-4; possible D gene TRBD1, 6 bases. The CDR3 is made up of 16 amino acids. Germline CDR1 reads SEHNR; CDR2 reads FQNEAQ (reference sequence). CDR3 amino acids: CAGSLGRQALNEKLFF. DNA for the CDR3: TGTGCCGGCAGCTTAGGCCGACAGGCCCTTAATGAAAAACTGTTTTTT.

This clonotype was counted once. This chain joins TRBV5-4 and TRBJ2-5, with D unclear. The germline V gene has CDR1 SGHNT and CDR2 YYREEE (reference sequence). V was clipped by 4 bases and J by 5 bases, with 15 bases between them. The CDR3 is 14 residues long. CDR3 in amino acids: CASSPSLTVETQYF. CDR3 bases: TGTGCCAGCAGCCCGTCTTTGACTGTTGAGACCCAGTACTTC.

The chain joins TRBV11-3 to TRBJ1-6, with D possibly being TRBD1 (6 bases). The length of the CDR3 is 16 residues. From germline, CDR1 is SGHNT and CDR2 YENEEA. Trimming removed 7 bases from V and 4 bases from J, with 17 bases in between. The CDR3 nucleotides read TGTGCCAGCAACGGACCTACAGGGATATATAATTCACCCCTCCACTTT. The encoded protein is CASNGPTGIYNSPLHF.

This clonotype was counted ten times or more. The gene calls are TRBV13 and TRBJ1-1; D gene unclear. Trimming cost V 0 bases and J 7 bases, with 6 bases left between them. CDR1 PRHDT and CDR2 FYEKMQ come from the germline V gene (reference sequence). This CDR3 has 12 residues. The CDR3 DNA follows: TGTGCCAGCAGCTTAGGGAGCGGTGAAGCTTTCTTT. Protein sequence: CASSLGSGEAFF. Full variable domain (rest looked up from reference TRBV13 and TRBJ1-1): AAGVIQSPRHLIKEKRETATLKCYPIPRHDTVYWYQQGPGQDPQFLISFYEKMQSDKGSIPDRFSAQQFSDYHSELNMSSLELGDSALYFCASSLGSGEAFFGQGTRLTVV.

In its sample, this clonotype was seen many times. The chain links TRBV12-3 or TRBV12-4 to TRBJ1-2, with D tentatively TRBD1 (5 bases). Trimming took off 5 bases at V and 8 bases at J, with 12 bases between the two ends. This CDR3 is 12 amino acids long. The DNA of the CDR3 is TGTGCCAGCAGTCTCGGTAGGGGAGGCTACACCTTC. Protein product: CASSLGRGGYTF.

This clonotype has at least ten counts. This chain links TRBV27 with TRBJ1-1; no definite D call. Germline CDR1 and CDR2: MNHEY and SMNVEV (reference sequence). V was pared by 3 bases and J by 3 bases, with 11 bases between. The CDR3 is made up of 14 amino acids. CDR3 sequence: CASSFRHRDTEAFF. In DNA form, the CDR3 reads TGTGCCAGCAGTTTTCGTCATAGGGACACTGAAGCTTTCTTT.

This clonotype was counted ten times or more. One junction end disagrees with the germline gene, perhaps due to a read error. This chain uses TRBV11-3 with TRBJ2-3; 9 bases line up with TRBD1. The CDR3 is made up of 15 amino acids. The V gene's germline CDR1 is SGHNT and CDR2 YENEEA. CDR3: CASSSGQGSTDTQYF. CDR3 nucleotides: TGCGCCAGCAGCTCTGGACAGGGGAGCACAGATACGCAGTATTTT.

This clonotype was seen repeatedly, ten times or more. The gene calls are TRBV7-9 and TRBJ2-5, with TRBD2 identical over 10 bases. Germline V gene sequence: CDR1 SEHNR, CDR2 FQNEAQ (reference sequence). J was trimmed by 1 base and V by 1 base; bases with no gene match: 3. The CDR3 is made up of 16 amino acids. Here the CDR3 DNA reads TGTGCCAGCAGCTTAGGACTAGCGGGCACCCAAGAGACCCAGTACTTC. Translation: CASSLGLAGTQETQYF.

This chain joins TRBV28 and TRBJ1-2; possibly TRBD1 for D (6 bases). This CDR3 is built from 14 residues. The V and J ends lost 6 bases and 8 bases respectively, with 19 bases between them. Germline V CDR1 and CDR2: MDHEN, SYDVKM. CDR3 region: CASRDPGTRQGYTF. The CDR3 DNA reads as TGTGCCAGCAGAGATCCCGGGACACGGCAGGGCTACACCTTC.

This rearrangement joins TRBV6-5 to TRBJ1-4; no definite D call. Between the trimmed V and J ends, which lost 0 bases and 11 bases, there was a span of 10 bases. Germline V gene lookup returns CDR1 MNHEY and CDR2 SVGAGI. The CDR3 sequence is 13 residues long. This chain's CDR3 is CASSYSQGRKLFF. DNA for the CDR3: TGTGCCAGCAGTTACTCGCAAGGTCGGAAACTGTTTTTT.

In its sample, this clonotype was seen many times. This chain joins TRBV3-1 and TRBJ2-2, with D perhaps matching TRBD1 (5 bases). This CDR3 has 15 residues. Trimming removed 2 bases at V and 3 bases at J, with 10 bases between. Germline-derived CDR1 and CDR2 are LGHDT and YNNKEL (reference sequence). This CDR3 reads CASSQRTRDTGELFF. As DNA, the CDR3 is TGTGCCAGCAGCCAACGGACACGGGACACCGGGGAGCTGTTTTTT.